What follows describes a single T cell receptor beta chain. Its antigen remains unknown. The sample comes from a study of persistence of HIV-infected CD4 T cells. Study context: Isolated cells were CMV- and HIV-1 Gag-responding CD4+ T cells. Findings of the study overall: CMV- and Gag-responding cells had lower TCRbeta richness than CD3/CD28-responding cells.

V dropped 3 bases and J dropped 4; count of bases not matched to a gene: 6. CDR1 is MDHEN, CDR2 SYDVKM, per germline. The length of the CDR3 is 15 residues. Sequencing used immunoSEQ version 4 in survey mode. Produced via immunoSEQ multiplex PCR; TCRdb's table is partial and in-frame only. The table lists some 30,000 clones, 82% of them singletons. The stimulus was lysate of CMV-infected fibroblasts, roughly 10 ug/mL. CD40L-negative CD69-negative CD45RO-high memory CD4+ T cells were sorted as populations depleted of antigen-responding cells. The sequence was obtained from an adult woman with HIV who was CMV-seropositive. The chain carries TRBV28 and TRBJ2-7, with 10 bases that match TRBD1. Sequencing used CD4+ T cells sorted from PBMCs after approximately 19-hour stimulation, obtained from a patient who received antiretroviral therapy. CDR3 region: CASSLIGQGGYEQYF. DNA for the CDR3: TGTGCCAGCAGTTTGATAGGACAGGGGGGGTACGAGCAGTACTTC. Filled out from reference TRBV28 and TRBJ2-7, the complete variable domain reads DVKVTQSSRYLVKRTGEKVFLECVQDMDHENMFWYRQDPGLGLRLIYFSYDVKMKEKGDIPEGYSVSREKKERFSLILESASTNQTSMYLCASSLIGQGGYEQYFGPGTRLTVT.